This entry describes one T cell receptor beta chain. Some clones are missing from TCRdb's copy, which holds only in-frame ones; the method was immunoSEQ multiplex PCR. The repertoire includes over 100,000 clones, more than 85% of them detected once, and 17% sits in the top ten. The data originate from a study of control samples from healthy donors and cancer patients. V gave up 6 bases and J gave up 10 bases; unmatched junction bases: 5. This CDR3 comprises 11 residues. Germline loops: CDR1 LGHDT, CDR2 YNNKEL (reference sequence). The source material was blood. The TCR was taken from a woman in her forties or fifties in good health. The chain couples TRBV3-1 (or the pseudogene TRBV3-2) to TRBJ1-1; 7 bases agree with TRBD1. The CDR3 protein is CASREGGAAFF. The CDR3 DNA reads TGTGCCAGCAGGGAAGGGGGCGCAGCTTTCTTT.